Below are 19 T cell receptor beta chains sequenced from a single sample in a study of PD-L1 blockade in urothelial cancer. As for time point: peripheral blood 6 weeks after treatment start. The repertoire was sequenced with immunoSEQ multiplex PCR; TCRdb's copy has only in-frame clones and lacks some. Here the sample spans approximately 91,000 clones, 70% to 90% being singletons. The material sequenced was PBMCs, taken around atezolizumab (anti-PD-L1) treatment. These receptors were collected from a man in his sixties or seventies with urothelial cancer.

V and J are TRBV10-3 and TRBJ2-1; 10 nucleotides match TRBD2. The CDR3 is 15 residues long. From germline, CDR1 is ENHRY and CDR2 SYGVKD. Trimming at V came to 3 bases and at J to 5 bases, leaving 4 bases not matched to a gene. CDR3: CAISDNLAGDNEQFF. The DNA of the CDR3 is TGTGCCATCAGTGATAACCTAGCGGGAGACAATGAGCAGTTCTTC.

CDR3 sequence: CASSLVQGQGQETQYF. For the CDR3, the DNA is TGTGCCAGCAGCTTGGTCCAGGGACAGGGGCAAGAGACCCAGTACTTC. The genes are TRBV5-4 and TRBJ2-5; 10 bases fit TRBD1. V shed 0 bases and J 2 bases; nucleotides not matched to a gene: 4. Germline assignment: CDR1 SGHNT and CDR2 YYREEE (reference sequence). The CDR3 totals 16 residues.

This rearrangement joins TRBV9 to TRBJ2-2; 10 bases agree with TRBD2. CDR3 length: 19 amino acids. With 2 bases clipped from V and 6 bases from J, the junction kept 16 bases outside the gene matches. Germline CDR1 is SGDLS and CDR2 is YYNGEE. The CDR3 DNA follows: TGTGCCAGCAGCGTCTCATTACCAGGGGGGCTAGCGGGAGCCGGGGAGCTGTTTTTT. As protein: CASSVSLPGGLAGAGELFF.

The V gene is TRBV6-6, the J gene TRBJ1-4; possibly TRBD1 for D (5 bases). The ends were cut back, 6 bases at V and 1 base at J, with 15 bases in the middle. Germline V gene sequence: CDR1 MNHNY, CDR2 SVGAGI (reference sequence). CDR3 length: 16 residues. As DNA, the CDR3 is TGTGCCAGCAGCCCAGCAGGGCGCGGAACTAATGAAAAACTGTTTTTT. Protein: CASSPAGRGTNEKLFF.

The chain employs TRBV14 and TRBJ2-2; D is perhaps TRBD2 (6 bases). V lost 2 bases and J lost 1, with 11 bases in between. CDR3 length: 16 amino acids. Germline V lookup: CDR1 SGHDN, CDR2 FVKESK. This CDR3 is CASSQRGTLNTGELFF. DNA of the CDR3: TGTGCCAGCAGCCAAAGAGGGACTTTGAACACCGGGGAGCTGTTTTTT.

This sequence joins TRBV5-6 and TRBJ2-5, with 7 positions matching TRBD1. J was trimmed by 0 bases and V by 3 bases; bases with no gene match: 2. There are 14 residues in the CDR3. The germline gives CDR1 SGHDT, CDR2 YYEEEE. As DNA, the CDR3 is TGTGCCAGCAGCTCACAGGGGTACCAAGAGACCCAGTACTTC. Residues: CASSSQGYQETQYF.

This rearrangement joins TRBV28 to TRBJ1-5, with D possibly being TRBD1 (6 bases). The CDR3 covers 17 residues. Deletions cut 8 bases from V and 5 bases from J, with 25 bases between. CDR1 and CDR2 (germline): MDHEN, SYDVKM. The CDR3 nucleotides are TGTGCCAGCCGCTCGCCGGCAGGGAGGGGGGGGCATCAGCCCCAGCATTTT. The encoded protein is CASRSPAGRGGHQPQHF.

V usage is TRBV11-1 and J usage is TRBJ2-7; TRBD2 agrees at 7 bases. With V trimmed by 1 base and J by 4 bases, 7 bases remained unmatched. The length of the CDR3 is 15 residues. Germline values: CDR1 SGHAT, CDR2 FQDESV (reference sequence). This CDR3 reads CASSLGEGGRYEQYF. In DNA, the CDR3 is TGTGCCAGCAGCTTAGGGGAGGGAGGGCGATACGAGCAGTACTTC.

This clone was detected only a few times. Relative to the germline gene, one junction end is altered; a read error may explain this. The rearrangement uses TRBV6-1 and TRBJ1-3, with 10 bases identical to TRBD1. The CDR3 is made up of 15 amino acids. Germline loops: CDR1 MNHNS, CDR2 SASEGT. The CDR3 region has the DNA TGTGCCAGCAGGGAAGGACAGGGGGGAGGAAACACCATATATTTT. Translated: CASREGQGGGNTIYF.

This clone was recorded once. This chain links TRBV6-5 with TRBJ2-3; D may be TRBD2 (6 bases). The V gene's germline CDR1 is MNHEY and CDR2 SVGAGI. The CDR3 sequence is 15 residues long. With 10 bases removed from V and 0 bases from J, the gap between germline ends came to 17 bases. CDR3 DNA: TGTGCCAACCCCCCGGGGCGGGACAGCACAGATACGCAGTATTTT. Its protein product is CANPPGRDSTDTQYF.

J is TRBJ2-6 and V is TRBV5-8; possible D gene TRBD2, 5 bases. Looked up from germline, CDR1 is SGHTS and CDR2 is YDEGEE. CDR3 length equals 15 residues. V shed 1 base and J shed 4 bases, with 9 bases lying between them. In nucleotides, the CDR3 is TGTGCCAGCAGCTTGACGGGAACGGGGGCCAACGTCCTGACTTTC. Translation: CASSLTGTGANVLTF.

The chain carries TRBV18 and TRBJ2-6; 8 bases match TRBD1. CDR3 length: 19 residues. With V trimmed by 3 bases and J by 0 bases, 10 bases remained unmatched. Germline lookup yields CDR1 KGHSH and CDR2 LQKENI. The CDR3 DNA follows: TGTGCCAGCTCACCGTTTACCCTGGGACAGGACTCTGGGGCCAACGTCCTGACTTTC. Its protein is CASSPFTLGQDSGANVLTF.

The rearrangement joins TRBV5-1 to TRBJ2-3; the match to TRBD2 covers 13 bases. Per germline, CDR1 SGHRS and CDR2 YFSETQ. The CDR3 is 16 amino acids. The J segment lost 5 bases and the V segment lost 0 bases, leaving 3 bases of the junction unmatched. The CDR3 here is CASSLGTSGRGDTQYF. The CDR3 DNA sequence: TGCGCCAGCAGCTTGGGGACTAGCGGGAGAGGAGATACGCAGTATTTT. Complete variable domain (other parts from reference TRBV5-1 and TRBJ2-3): KAGVTQTPRYLIKTRGQQVTLSCSPISGHRSVSWYQQTPGQGLQFLFEYFSETQRNKGNFPGRFSGRQFSNSRSEMNVSTLELGDSALYLCASSLGTSGRGDTQYFGPGTRLTVL.

The chain links TRBV30 to TRBJ1-5; a possible D gene is TRBD1 (5 bases). Germline CDR1 GTSNPN, CDR2 SVGIG (reference sequence). The CDR3 covers 16 residues. The ends were cut back, 2 bases at V and 0 bases at J, with 14 bases in the middle. CDR3 nucleotides: TGTGCCTGGAGTTTCCATACGACAGCTAGCAATCAGCCCCAGCATTTT. This codes for CAWSFHTTASNQPQHF.

The J gene is TRBJ1-5, the V gene TRBV2; 10 bases are a match to TRBD1. The CDR3 contains 15 residues. Germline assignment: CDR1 SNHLY and CDR2 FYNNEI. The ends lost 5 bases at V and 1 base at J; junction bases unmatched: 2. The DNA for the CDR3 is TGTGCCAGCAGTCGGACAGGGGGGAGCAATCAGCCCCAGCATTTT. It specifies CASSRTGGSNQPQHF.

The chain is built from TRBV18 and TRBJ2-6, with D hard to call. CDR3 size: 15 residues. Germline-derived CDR1 and CDR2 are KGHSH and LQKENI. V gave up 3 bases and J gave up 2 bases, with 8 bases separating them. The CDR3 nucleotides read TGTGCCAGCTCACCTACTATCCCTGGGGCCAACGTCCTGACTTTC. Protein: CASSPTIPGANVLTF.

This chain connects TRBV29-1 to TRBJ2-1, with 12 bases aligning to TRBD2. Trimming removed 2 bases from V and 12 bases from J; junction bases left unmatched: 5. Looked up from germline, CDR1 is SQVTM and CDR2 is ANQGSEA. The CDR3 is 13 amino acids. This chain's CDR3 is CSVELAGGVGQFF. The CDR3 nucleotides are TGCAGCGTTGAACTAGCGGGAGGGGTCGGGCAGTTCTTC.

The CDR3 nucleotides are TGTGCCAGCAGCTCCCCACGGACAGATCAGGAAGATACGCAGTATTTT. This encodes CASSSPRTDQEDTQYF. This chain connects TRBV11-2 to TRBJ2-3, with TRBD1 as a possible D gene (6 bases). The V gene lost 4 bases and the J gene lost 5 bases, with 19 bases spanning the gap. This CDR3 has 16 residues. Germline CDR1 is SGHAT and CDR2 is FQNNGV. Full variable domain (missing parts from reference TRBV11-2 and TRBJ2-3): EAGVAQSPRYKIIEKRQSVAFWCNPISGHATLYWYQQILGQGPKLLIQFQNNGVVDDSQLPKDRFSAERLKGVDSTLKIQPAKLEDSAVYLCASSSPRTDQEDTQYFGPGTRLTVL.

The chain links TRBV7-9 to TRBJ2-7, with D hard to call. This CDR3 comprises 14 residues. V shed 6 bases and J shed 1 base, with 13 bases lying between them. From germline, CDR1 is SEHNR and CDR2 FQNEAQ (reference sequence). In DNA form, the CDR3 reads TGTGCCAGCAGTTACACCGACAAATCCTACGAGCAGTACTTC. It specifies CASSYTDKSYEQYF.